This T cell receptor (beta chain) was profiled in a study of cytomegalovirus exposure and HLA in healthy donors. Here immunoSEQ multiplex PCR was the method, and the copy in TCRdb shows in-frame clones only, minus some. The top ten clones hold more than 1.5% of a sample with some 210,000 clones, 80% to 90% of them seen once. V shed 4 bases and J shed 5 bases, with 7 bases lying between them. Germline V CDR1 and CDR2: SNHLY, FYNNEI. The CDR3 consists of 12 residues. The rearrangement joins TRBV2 to TRBJ2-3, with a possible D match to TRBD2 (5 bases). Sequenced input: PBMCs. The TCR sequence derives from a woman under 30 in good health and CMV-seropositive. The CDR3 reads CASSGGQDTQYF. The CDR3, as DNA: TGTGCCAGCAGTGGAGGGCAAGATACGCAGTATTTT.